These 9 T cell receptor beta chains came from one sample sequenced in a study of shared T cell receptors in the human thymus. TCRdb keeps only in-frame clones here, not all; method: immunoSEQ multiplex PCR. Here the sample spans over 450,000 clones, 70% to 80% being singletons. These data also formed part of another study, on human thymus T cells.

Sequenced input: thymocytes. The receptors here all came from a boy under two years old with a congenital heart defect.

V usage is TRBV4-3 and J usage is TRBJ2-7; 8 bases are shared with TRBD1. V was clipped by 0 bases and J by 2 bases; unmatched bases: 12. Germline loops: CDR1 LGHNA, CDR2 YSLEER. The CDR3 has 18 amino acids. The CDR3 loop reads CASSQDYCQGQEAYEQYF. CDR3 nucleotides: TGCGCCAGCAGCCAAGACTATTGTCAGGGACAGGAGGCCTACGAGCAGTACTTC.

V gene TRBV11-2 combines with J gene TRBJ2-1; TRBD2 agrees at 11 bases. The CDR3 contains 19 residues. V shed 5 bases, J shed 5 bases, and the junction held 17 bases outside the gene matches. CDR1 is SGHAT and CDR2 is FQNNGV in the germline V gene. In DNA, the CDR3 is TGTGCCAGCAGCCCTAGTACCCACACTAGCGGGAGACGTGACAATGAGCAGTTCTTC. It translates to CASSPSTHTSGRRDNEQFF. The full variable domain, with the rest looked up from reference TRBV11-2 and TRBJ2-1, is EAGVAQSPRYKIIEKRQSVAFWCNPISGHATLYWYQQILGQGPKLLIQFQNNGVVDDSQLPKDRFSAERLKGVDSTLKIQPAKLEDSAVYLCASSPSTHTSGRRDNEQFFGPGTRLTVL.

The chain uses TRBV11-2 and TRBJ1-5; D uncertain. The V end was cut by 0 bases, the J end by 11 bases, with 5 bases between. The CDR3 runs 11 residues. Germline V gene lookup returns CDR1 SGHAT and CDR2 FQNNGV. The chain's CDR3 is CASSLERTQHF. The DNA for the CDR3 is TGTGCCAGCAGCTTAGAGAGAACCCAGCATTTT.

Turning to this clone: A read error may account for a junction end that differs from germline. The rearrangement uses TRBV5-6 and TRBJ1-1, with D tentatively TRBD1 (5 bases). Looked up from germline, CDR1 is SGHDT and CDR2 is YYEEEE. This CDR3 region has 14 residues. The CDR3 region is CASILGTRGTEAFF. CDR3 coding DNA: TGTGCCAGCATCTTGGGGACGCGGGGCACTGAAGCTTTCTTT. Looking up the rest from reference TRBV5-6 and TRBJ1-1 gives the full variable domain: DAGVTQSPTHLIKTRGQQVTLRCSPKSGHDTVSWYQQALGQGPQFIFQYYEEEERQRGNFPDRFSGHQFPNYSSELNVNALLLGDSALYLCASILGTRGTEAFFGQGTRLTVV.

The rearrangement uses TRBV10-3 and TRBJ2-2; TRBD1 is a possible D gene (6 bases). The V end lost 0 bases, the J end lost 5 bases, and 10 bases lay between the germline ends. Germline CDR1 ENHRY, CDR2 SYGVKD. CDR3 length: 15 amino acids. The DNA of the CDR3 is TGTGCCATCAGTGAGTCTCAGGGGCAGACCGGGGAGCTGTTTTTT. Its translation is CAISESQGQTGELFF.

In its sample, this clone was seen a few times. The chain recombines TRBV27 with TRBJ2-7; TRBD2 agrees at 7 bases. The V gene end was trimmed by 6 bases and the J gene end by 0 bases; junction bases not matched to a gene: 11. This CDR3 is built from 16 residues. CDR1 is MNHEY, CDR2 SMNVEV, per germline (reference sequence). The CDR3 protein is CASRSIASGSSYEQYF. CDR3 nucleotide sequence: TGTGCCAGCAGGTCAATCGCTAGCGGAAGCTCCTACGAGCAGTACTTC.

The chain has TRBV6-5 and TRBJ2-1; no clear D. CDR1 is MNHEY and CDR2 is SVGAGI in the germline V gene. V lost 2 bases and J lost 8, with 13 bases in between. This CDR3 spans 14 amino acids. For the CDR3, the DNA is TGTGCCAGCAGTTACCCGTTGGGCTGGGATGAGCAGTTCTTC. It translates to CASSYPLGWDEQFF.

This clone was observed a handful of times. The CDR3 DNA reads TGTGCCAGCAGTGATAGGCGCGGGGGGCCTGAGCAGTTCTTC. It yields the protein CASSDRRGGPEQFF. V and J are TRBV25-1 and TRBJ2-1, with 8 bases that match TRBD2. V shed 3 bases, J shed 9 bases, and the junction held 7 bases outside the gene matches. The germline V gene has CDR1 MGHDK and CDR2 SYGVNS. This CDR3 has 14 amino acids.

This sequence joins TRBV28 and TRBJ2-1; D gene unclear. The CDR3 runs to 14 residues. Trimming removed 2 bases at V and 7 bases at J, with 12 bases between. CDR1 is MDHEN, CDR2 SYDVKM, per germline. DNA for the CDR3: TGTGCCAGCAGTTTAAGATTTGGCACAAATGAGCAGTTCTTC. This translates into CASSLRFGTNEQFF.